This entry lists 8 T cell receptor beta chains sequenced from one sample in a study of OX40 agonist ivuxolimab in advanced cancers. Measured with immunoSEQ multiplex PCR; TCRdb has only the in-frame clones, and not every one. Here the sample spans more than 10,000 clones, approximately 83% being singletons. This sample comprised CD4+ or CD8+ T cells sorted from blood, obtained in a trial of the OX40 agonist ivuxolimab. The receptors shown here come from an adult with an advanced solid tumor such as melanoma, head and neck, liver or kidney cancer.

This chain joins TRBV13 and TRBJ1-2, with D possibly TRBD1 on 5 matching bases. CDR3 length: 15 residues. V was trimmed by 5 bases and J by 2 bases, leaving 15 bases between them. CDR1 and CDR2 from the germline V gene are PRHDT and FYEKMQ (reference sequence). For the CDR3, the DNA is TGTGCCAGCAGCCCCTTCGGGGACGGAAACTATGGCTACACCTTC. Its translation is CASSPFGDGNYGYTF.

The rearrangement joins TRBV14 to TRBJ2-3; no clear D gene. The ends were cut back, 1 base at V and 1 base at J, with 6 bases in the middle. Germline CDR1 SGHDN, CDR2 FVKESK. CDR3 length equals 14 residues. The CDR3 DNA reads as TGTGCCAGCAGCCAAGTCCTAGGCACAGATACGCAGTATTTT. The encoded protein is CASSQVLGTDTQYF.

The chain employs TRBV4-1 and TRBJ2-2, with 8 bases matching TRBD2. Germline CDR1 MGHRA, CDR2 YSYEKL. This CDR3 is built from 16 residues. V lost 0 bases, J lost 4 bases, and 4 bases stayed unmatched. CDR3 residues: CASSQEISGITGELFF. The DNA of the CDR3 is TGCGCCAGCAGCCAAGAGATTAGCGGGATCACCGGGGAGCTGTTTTTT.

The genes are TRBV10-2 and TRBJ2-1, with 11 bases lining up with TRBD2. Germline CDR1 WSHSY, CDR2 SAAADI. V shed 4 bases, J shed 7 bases, and the junction held 12 bases outside the gene matches. The CDR3 runs to 17 residues. The CDR3 sequence is CASSVQMVTSGKNEQFF. For the CDR3, the DNA is TGCGCCAGCAGTGTACAAATGGTGACTAGCGGGAAAAATGAGCAGTTCTTC.

This chain joins TRBV7-9 and TRBJ1-3; the D is unclear. The germline V and J ends were trimmed by 5 bases and 0 bases, with 14 bases remaining between them. The CDR3 is made up of 16 amino acids. From germline, CDR1 is SEHNR and CDR2 FQNEAQ (reference sequence). The CDR3 coding sequence is TGTGCCAGCAGCGAGACGACGGAGAGCTCTGGAAACACCATATATTTT. Its translation: CASSETTESSGNTIYF.

The chain carries TRBV19 and TRBJ1-5, with a weak D call TRBD1 (5 bases). The V gene's germline CDR1 is LNHDA and CDR2 SQIVND (reference sequence). V was shortened by 1 base and J by 3 bases, with 16 bases between the two germline ends. The CDR3 spans 17 residues. In DNA form, the CDR3 reads TGTGCCAGTAGTATAGTGGGCTGGGGGGGACTCAATCAGCCCCAGCATTTT. Translated, it gives CASSIVGWGGLNQPQHF.

J is TRBJ2-4 and V is TRBV5-1; 8 bases align to TRBD1. Per germline, CDR1 SGHRS and CDR2 YFSETQ. This CDR3 is built from 17 residues. The J segment lost 3 bases and the V segment lost 4 bases, leaving 12 bases of the junction unmatched. CDR3 DNA: TGCGCCAGCAGCCCGACAGGGGCCGCCTTGTTCAAAAACATTCAGTACTTC. Its protein is CASSPTGAALFKNIQYF.

The rearrangement uses TRBV13 and TRBJ2-5; 9 positions match TRBD2. The CDR3 sequence is 14 residues long. V lost 8 bases to trimming and J lost 5 bases; unmatched junction nucleotides: 9. CDR1 and CDR2 (germline): PRHDT, FYEKMQ (reference sequence). CDR3 in amino acids: CASRAGLAEETQYF. In DNA, the CDR3 is TGTGCCAGCCGGGCGGGACTAGCAGAGGAGACCCAGTACTTC.